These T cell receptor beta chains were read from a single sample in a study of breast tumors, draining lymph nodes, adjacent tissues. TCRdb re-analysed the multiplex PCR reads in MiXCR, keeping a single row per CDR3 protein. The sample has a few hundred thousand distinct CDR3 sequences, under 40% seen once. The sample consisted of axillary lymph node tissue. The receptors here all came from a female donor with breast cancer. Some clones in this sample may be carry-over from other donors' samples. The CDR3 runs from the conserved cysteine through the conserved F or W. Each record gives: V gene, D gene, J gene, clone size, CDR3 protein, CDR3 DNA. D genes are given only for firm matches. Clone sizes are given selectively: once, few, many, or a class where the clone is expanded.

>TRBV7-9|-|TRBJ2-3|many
CASRKDKGNTDTQYF
TGTGCCAGCAGAAAAGACAAGGGTAACACAGATACGCAGTATTTT
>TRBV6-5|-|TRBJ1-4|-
CASSYSRGVNEKLFF
TGTGCCAGCAGTTACAGCAGGGGCGTTAATGAAAAACTGTTTTTT
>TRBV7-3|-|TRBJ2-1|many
CASSATSDNEQFF
TGTGCCAGCAGCGCGACTAGTGACAATGAGCAGTTCTTC
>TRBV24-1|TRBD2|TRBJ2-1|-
CAASSSQTSGAMGYNEQFF
TGTGCCGCCAGCAGCTCGCAGACTAGCGGGGCCATGGGGTACAATGAGCAGTTCTTC
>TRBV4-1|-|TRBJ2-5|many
CASSQDHGQGSETQYF
TGCGCCAGCAGCCAAGATCATGGTCAAGGGAGCGAGACCCAGTACTTC
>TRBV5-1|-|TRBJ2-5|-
CASSESGTRGGETQYF
TGCGCCAGCAGCGAATCCGGGACAAGGGGCGGAGAGACCCAGTACTTC
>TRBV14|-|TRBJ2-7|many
CVSSQAGILSYEQYF
TGTGTCAGCAGCCAAGCCGGAATCCTCTCCTACGAGCAGTACTTC
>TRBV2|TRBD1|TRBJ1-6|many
CASSGRTGHDSPLHF
TGTGCCAGCAGTGGCCGGACAGGGCATGATTCACCCCTCCACTTT
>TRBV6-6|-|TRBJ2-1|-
CASSYGGGSCNEQFF
TGTGCCAGCAGTTACGGTGGGGGGAGCTGCAATGAGCAGTTCTTC
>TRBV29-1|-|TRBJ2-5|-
CSVGDLTQYF
TGCAGCGTGGGGGACTTGACCCAGTACTTC
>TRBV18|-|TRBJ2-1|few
CASSPPTTSIEQFF
TGTGCCAGCTCACCACCGACCACTAGCATCGAGCAGTTCTTC
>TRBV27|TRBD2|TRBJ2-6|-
CATSGVRANVLTF
TGTGCCACTAGCGGGGTTCGGGCCAACGTCCTGACTTTC